The following is a T cell receptor beta chain sequence with its context. This clonotype occurred many times. Its antigen is not yet known. No much larger clonotype is one base removed from it; base qualities were not supplied. This was a case-control study nested in a cohort of healthcare workers in London, UK, who had nasopharyngeal swab PCR tests and blood samples taken every week. Healthcare workers were recruited between 23 and 31 March 2020, during the week of the UK lockdown, and were followed weekly for up to roughly 16 weeks. The record originates from a study of early T cells in non-severe SARS-CoV-2 infection (dated by TCRdb to the early 2020s). Regarding the study in general: TCR sequencing used bulk RNA from unsorted whole blood, so alpha and beta chains could not be paired. Here is what the overall study found, with its caveats: Matching against VDJdb was skewed toward anti-spike CD8 responses, likely underestimated virus-specific expansions, and missed private and CD4 specificities.

The library was prepared using 5' RACE. The data were produced on a NextSeq 500. To correct for sequencing error and PCR bias, the TCR library protocol tagged individual cDNA molecules with unique molecular identifiers. Sequencing covered both TCR alpha and beta chains, and within each sample the abundances of alpha and beta sequences were tightly co-correlated. Per the authors' processing: V gene, J gene and CDR3 annotation of TCR sequences was performed with Decombinator V4. TCRs were defined as expanded if a significant change between any two time points was detected under a Poisson model with p below 0.0001. Abundances of TCRs were expressed as counts per million after normalisation to the total number of TCRs sequenced in each sample. VDJdb, accessed 1 November 2021, was searched for CMV, EBV and SARS-CoV-2 annotated TCRs, excluding TCRs annotated for multiple antigens. TCRdb redid the processing of the public reads, applying fastp at Q25 and MiXCR, and retained in-frame beta chains. Every entry covers one CDR3 protein and lists the most common genes and DNA from its rows. The V and J calls shown here were made by TCRdb, not taken from the authors' results. The sample table contains tens of thousands of distinct CDR3 sequences; only one count was recorded for about 6% of them. Together, the top ten hold 3.4% of the sample.

Sequencing was performed on whole blood, taken at baseline. The TCR originated in an adult who was a healthcare worker with PCR-confirmed SARS-CoV-2 infection or an uninfected control (not recorded which).

The CDR3 loop reads CASTRGGLAGETQYF. The DNA sequence is as follows: TGTGCCAGCACTCGCGGGGGACTAGCGGGAGAGACCCAGTACTTC. Recombination connected TRBV7-9 to TRBJ2-5; TRBD2 aligns with 12 central bases. Here V drops 7 bases and J drops 4 bases, and the junction holds 7 bases not matched to any gene. As encoded in the germline V gene (reference sequence), CDR1 is SEHNR while CDR2 is FQNEAQ. There are 15 amino acids in the CDR3, from cysteine to phenylalanine inclusive. The sequence is cut down to CDR3 DNA, 45 bases in frame from base 1.